These T cell receptor beta chains were read from a single sample in a study of tumor and adjacent non-tumor tissue in lung cancer. TCRdb processed the multiplex PCR reads anew with MiXCR; each CDR3 protein has one entry. This sample carries more than 85,000 distinct CDR3 sequences, more than 70% of them seen once, and the ten largest clones take about 40%. Sequencing was performed on lung tumor tissue. These receptors were collected from an older woman with non-small cell lung cancer. Both conserved end residues are trimmed from each CDR3.

TRBJ2-3,TRBV30,ACSGSYTQY
TRBJ1-6,TRBV11-3,ASNLEDRYNSPPH
TRBJ2-7,TRBV11-2,ASRLSTGTAENY
TRBJ2-2,TRBV6-6,ATRTSNDGELF
TRBJ1-4,TRBV28,ASSSTVATNEKLF
TRBJ2-7,TRBV11-2,VSSFDSFRDEQY
TRBJ2-1,TRBV25-1,ASSDRQQF
TRBJ2-2,TRBV11-3,PSSLGSGTGRTGELF
TRBJ1-2,TRBV6-2/TRBV6-3,ASSQGQGDGYT
TRBJ2-1,TRBV6-5,ASNYSFGFGSDNKQF
TRBJ2-2,TRBV11-2,ASSLTQAGELF
TRBJ2-2,TRBV11-2,ASTPRLVSGELF
TRBJ1-4,TRBV5-4,ASSRGEGTNKKLF
TRBJ1-5,TRBV29-1,SVGVYNKPQH
TRBJ1-2,TRBV4-1,ASSQEGGQGARNYVYT
TRBJ1-1,TRBV10-3,IISGRGSRNTEAF
TRBJ1-6,TRBV20-1,SASDNTLAVYSSPLH
NA,TRBV5-5,ASSYTLSGNKPQY
TRBJ1-3,TRBV20-1,SARDRRKEGHSGNTIY
TRBJ2-2,TRBV5-6,ASSASEVGELF
TRBJ1-2,TRBV11-1,AISTGQEAGYGYP
TRBJ1-1,TRBV7-8,ASSLEGYAF
TRBJ1-2,TRBV6-1,ASSESPTGGNGYT
TRBJ2-5,TRBV28,ASKALHGKTQY
TRBJ2-1,TRBV6-2/TRBV6-3,VSRDPGGKDERF
TRBJ1-2,TRBV6-5,ASSLLEGRGSYGYT
TRBJ2-2,TRBV11-1,ASSQRLAGESTRELF
TRBJ1-4,TRBV28,AGIQLGQGDEKLF
TRBJ2-7,TRBV6-5,ASSPRTKSYEQY
TRBJ2-7,TRBV11-2,ASSYGTSWNYDLY
TRBJ1-2,TRBV4-3,ASSLRGTGYFYVYT
TRBJ2-7,TRBV11-1,ASSLTSGGAREQY
TRBJ2-1,TRBV24-1,ATSDPGTSGGWNEQF
TRBJ1-3,TRBV6-5,ASRSPSGNTIY
TRBJ2-3,TRBV12-3/TRBV12-4,ASSHSRGRTDTQY
TRBJ2-1,TRBV6-5,ASSRDSLINEQF
TRBJ1-6,TRBV11-2,ASSLEASNSPLH
TRBJ1-5,TRBV4-3,ASSQGPRAGQPQH
TRBJ2-2,TRBV12-3/TRBV12-4,ASSWTYTGELF
TRBJ2-5,TRBV28,ASSTNTGVVTQY
TRBJ2-7,TRBV11-1,ASRPDRYEQY
TRBJ1-6,TRBV20-1,SAPCSSYNSPLH
TRBJ2-1,TRBV20-1,SARDLKDRDNEQF
TRBJ2-3,TRBV6-1,ASNVREGTDMQY
TRBJ2-2,TRBV29-1,SVSRQDNTGELF
TRBJ1-2,TRBV29-1,SVSWGKYGYT
TRBJ2-7,TRBV20-1,SAGGERGDEQY
TRBJ2-2,TRBV11-1,ASSLAVYANTWEPF
TRBJ2-7,TRBV5-6,ARSLTQGAAKQY
TRBJ2-6,TRBV4-3,ANSQDPGSGTNVLS
TRBJ2-3,TRBV11-2,PSSLTDTQC
TRBJ1-2,TRBV6-5,ASSFSPNYGYT